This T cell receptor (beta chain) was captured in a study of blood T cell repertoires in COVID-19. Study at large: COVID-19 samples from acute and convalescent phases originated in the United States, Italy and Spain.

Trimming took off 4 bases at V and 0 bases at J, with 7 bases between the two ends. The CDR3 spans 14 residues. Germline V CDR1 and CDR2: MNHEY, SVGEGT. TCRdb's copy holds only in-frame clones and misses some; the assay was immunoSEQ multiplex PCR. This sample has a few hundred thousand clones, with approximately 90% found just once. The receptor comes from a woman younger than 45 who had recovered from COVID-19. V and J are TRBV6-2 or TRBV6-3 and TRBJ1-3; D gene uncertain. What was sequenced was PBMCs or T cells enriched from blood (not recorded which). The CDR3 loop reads CASSLSSSGNTIYF. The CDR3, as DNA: TGTGCCAGCAGTTTATCGAGCTCTGGAAACACCATATATTTT.